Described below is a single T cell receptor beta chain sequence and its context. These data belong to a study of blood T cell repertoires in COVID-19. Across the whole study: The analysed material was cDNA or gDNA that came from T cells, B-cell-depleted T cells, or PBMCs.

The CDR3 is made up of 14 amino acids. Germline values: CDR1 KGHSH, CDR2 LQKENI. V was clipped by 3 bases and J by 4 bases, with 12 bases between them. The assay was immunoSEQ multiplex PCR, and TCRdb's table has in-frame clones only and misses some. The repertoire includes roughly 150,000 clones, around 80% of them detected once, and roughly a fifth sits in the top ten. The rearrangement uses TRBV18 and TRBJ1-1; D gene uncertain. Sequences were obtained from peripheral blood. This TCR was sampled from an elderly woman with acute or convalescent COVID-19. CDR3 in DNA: TGTGCCAGCTCACCCTTCCAAGAGGGCACTGAAGCTTTCTTT. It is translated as CASSPFQEGTEAFF.